The rows below give T cell receptor beta chains drawn from one sample of a study of T-cell reconstitution after alpha-beta-depleted transplantation in children. MiXCR was run by TCRdb on the PCR reads, yielding one entry per CDR3 protein. The sample yields a few hundred thousand distinct CDR3 sequences, around 10% seen once. Material: peripheral blood, obtained 180 days after TCRalphabeta/CD19-depleted stem cell transplant. All receptors come from a male patient between 2 and 15 years old who had a stem cell transplant for chronic granulomatous disease, so the T cells may come from the graft donor. Each CDR3 is given without its conserved first and last residue. Part of the rows lack a size; the others show once, few, many or a class for expanded clones.

v_gene: TRBV11-2
abundance: many
CDR3aa: ASSPLAGYTDTQY

v_gene: TRBV12-3/TRBV12-4
abundance: many
CDR3aa: ASSPRLAHEQY

v_gene: TRBV2
abundance: few
CDR3aa: ASSVWGFLQETQY

v_gene: TRBV15
abundance: many
CDR3aa: ATSTLSGTPNLELLHEQF

v_gene: TRBV5-1
abundance: many
CDR3aa: ASSEDGLHSYNEQF

v_gene: TRBV20-1
abundance: many
CDR3aa: SARLDRDPYNEQF

v_gene: TRBV20-1
abundance: many
CDR3aa: SGKGQAGQPQH

v_gene: TRBV12-3/TRBV12-4
abundance: few
CDR3aa: ASSLALTRDAGPYEQY

v_gene: TRBV24-1
abundance: many
CDR3aa: ATSDFDRGRADTQY

v_gene: TRBV12-3/TRBV12-4
abundance: many
CDR3aa: ASRGWSGNTIY

v_gene: TRBV5-1
abundance: many
CDR3aa: ASSLVGVRETQY

v_gene: TRBV10-3
abundance: many
CDR3aa: AISVLAGGRGEQF

v_gene: TRBV4-3
abundance: many
CDR3aa: ASSFRQASGTQTQY

v_gene: TRBV20-1
abundance: many
CDR3aa: SAPFGGSRYNEQF

v_gene: TRBV27
abundance: many
CDR3aa: ASQDIAKNIQY

v_gene: TRBV5-1
abundance: many
CDR3aa: ASSLANRVTEQY

v_gene: TRBV27
abundance: NA
CDR3aa: ASSRTWTIRRQETQY

v_gene: TRBV11-2
abundance: many
CDR3aa: ASSLSGPRSAGAGGEQY

v_gene: TRBV6-1
abundance: many
CDR3aa: ASSVGLFAETQY

v_gene: TRBV15
abundance: few
CDR3aa: ATSTRGLNIQY

v_gene: TRBV4-2
abundance: many
CDR3aa: ASSQDGRTPSALEQF

v_gene: TRBV4-3
abundance: many
CDR3aa: ASSQRLAGGSETQY

v_gene: TRBV5-1
abundance: many
CDR3aa: ASAGAVLSSGELF

v_gene: TRBV20-1
abundance: many
CDR3aa: SARVNRGPDYGYT

v_gene: TRBV12-3/TRBV12-4
abundance: NA
CDR3aa: ASSLAGDDRNEQF

v_gene: TRBV20-1
abundance: many
CDR3aa: SARESGSETQY

v_gene: TRBV20-1
abundance: many
CDR3aa: SARAPGLAGGVNIQY

v_gene: TRBV7-2
abundance: many
CDR3aa: ASSLLASRNEQF

v_gene: TRBV6-1
abundance: NA
CDR3aa: ASRTDRGHTGELF

v_gene: TRBV4-3
abundance: many
CDR3aa: ASSQEKLGAVEQF

v_gene: TRBV7-2
abundance: many
CDR3aa: ASSWDRGSYEQY

v_gene: TRBV5-6
abundance: many
CDR3aa: ASSLASGGETQY

v_gene: TRBV4-2
abundance: NA
CDR3aa: ASSHGLAGGPGETQY

v_gene: TRBV20-1
abundance: many
CDR3aa: SARQGPDTQY

v_gene: TRBV5-1
abundance: many
CDR3aa: ASSLLTLETQY

v_gene: TRBV6-1
abundance: many
CDR3aa: ASTGPEKLF

v_gene: TRBV2
abundance: many
CDR3aa: ASSGSSYNYEQY

v_gene: TRBV9
abundance: many
CDR3aa: ASSKKQGPSYNEQF

v_gene: TRBV10-3
abundance: many
CDR3aa: AITARTGLTGELF

v_gene: TRBV3-1
abundance: NA
CDR3aa: ASCRDLGQAALH

v_gene: TRBV2
abundance: NA
CDR3aa: ASSFLAYSYNEQF

v_gene: TRBV4-1
abundance: many
CDR3aa: ASSQTHGEVTRRL

v_gene: TRBV3-1
abundance: many
CDR3aa: ASSQVFINYNEQF

v_gene: TRBV12-3/TRBV12-4
abundance: many
CDR3aa: ASSERVYEQY

v_gene: TRBV9
abundance: few
CDR3aa: ASSVGRGPSYNEQF

v_gene: TRBV12-3/TRBV12-4
abundance: few
CDR3aa: ASSFQGIWTEAF

v_gene: TRBV18
abundance: few
CDR3aa: ASSSTGWKETQY

v_gene: TRBV4-3
abundance: many
CDR3aa: ASSQAPGTSTDTQY

v_gene: TRBV7-6
abundance: many
CDR3aa: ASSFIWGGLVETQY

v_gene: TRBV18
abundance: many
CDR3aa: ASSPQTGSNEKLF

v_gene: TRBV12-3/TRBV12-4
abundance: many
CDR3aa: ASSPPSGRPDTQY